This TCR beta chain was observed in a study of sequential checkpoint blockade in melanoma. Across the whole study: First-line arms were nivolumab then ipilimumab, or the reverse, randomized 1:1. Both treatment sequences were followed by maintenance nivolumab.

Produced via immunoSEQ multiplex PCR; TCRdb's table is partial and in-frame only. The sample holds under 15,000 clones, 74% seen once. This sample's treatment: randomized to nivolumab then ipilimumab (arm A) or the reverse (arm B). None of the patients previously received DNA-damaging chemotherapy. From thawed PBMCs, live CD3+CD8+ cells negative for CD19 and CD56 were sorted. This clonotype was sampled from a human donor with melanoma. Specimen: CD8+ T cells sorted from blood (inferred from file names), collected from a patient given nivolumab and ipilimumab in sequence.

In DNA form, the CDR3 reads TGTGCCAGCAGCCAAGAGGGTGGAGGGGGCTATGAGCAGTTCTTC. Amino acids: CASSQEGGGGYEQFF. The chain uses TRBV4-2 and TRBJ2-1; a possible D gene is TRBD1 (7 bases). The germline CDR1 and CDR2 sequences are LGHNA and YNFKEQ. The V end lost 0 bases, the J end lost 8 bases, and 14 bases lay between the germline ends. This CDR3 contains 15 residues.